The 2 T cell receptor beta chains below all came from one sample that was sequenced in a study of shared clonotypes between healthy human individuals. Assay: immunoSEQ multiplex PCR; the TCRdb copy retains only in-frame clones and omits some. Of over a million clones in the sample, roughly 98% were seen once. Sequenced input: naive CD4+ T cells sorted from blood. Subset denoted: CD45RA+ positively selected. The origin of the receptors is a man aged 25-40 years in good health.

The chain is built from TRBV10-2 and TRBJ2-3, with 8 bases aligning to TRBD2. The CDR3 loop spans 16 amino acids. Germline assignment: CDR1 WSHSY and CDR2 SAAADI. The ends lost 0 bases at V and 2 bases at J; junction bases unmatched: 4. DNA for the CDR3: TGCGCCAGCAGTGAGTCTCGGCGGGGGGTCACAGATACGCAGTATTTT. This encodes CASSESRRGVTDTQYF.

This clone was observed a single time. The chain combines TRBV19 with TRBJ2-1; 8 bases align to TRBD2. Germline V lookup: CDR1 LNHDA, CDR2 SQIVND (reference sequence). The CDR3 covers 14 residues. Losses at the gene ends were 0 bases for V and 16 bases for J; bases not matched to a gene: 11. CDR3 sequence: CASSIESGRGGNFF. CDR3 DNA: TGTGCCAGTAGTATAGAGAGCGGGAGAGGGGGTAATTTCTTC.